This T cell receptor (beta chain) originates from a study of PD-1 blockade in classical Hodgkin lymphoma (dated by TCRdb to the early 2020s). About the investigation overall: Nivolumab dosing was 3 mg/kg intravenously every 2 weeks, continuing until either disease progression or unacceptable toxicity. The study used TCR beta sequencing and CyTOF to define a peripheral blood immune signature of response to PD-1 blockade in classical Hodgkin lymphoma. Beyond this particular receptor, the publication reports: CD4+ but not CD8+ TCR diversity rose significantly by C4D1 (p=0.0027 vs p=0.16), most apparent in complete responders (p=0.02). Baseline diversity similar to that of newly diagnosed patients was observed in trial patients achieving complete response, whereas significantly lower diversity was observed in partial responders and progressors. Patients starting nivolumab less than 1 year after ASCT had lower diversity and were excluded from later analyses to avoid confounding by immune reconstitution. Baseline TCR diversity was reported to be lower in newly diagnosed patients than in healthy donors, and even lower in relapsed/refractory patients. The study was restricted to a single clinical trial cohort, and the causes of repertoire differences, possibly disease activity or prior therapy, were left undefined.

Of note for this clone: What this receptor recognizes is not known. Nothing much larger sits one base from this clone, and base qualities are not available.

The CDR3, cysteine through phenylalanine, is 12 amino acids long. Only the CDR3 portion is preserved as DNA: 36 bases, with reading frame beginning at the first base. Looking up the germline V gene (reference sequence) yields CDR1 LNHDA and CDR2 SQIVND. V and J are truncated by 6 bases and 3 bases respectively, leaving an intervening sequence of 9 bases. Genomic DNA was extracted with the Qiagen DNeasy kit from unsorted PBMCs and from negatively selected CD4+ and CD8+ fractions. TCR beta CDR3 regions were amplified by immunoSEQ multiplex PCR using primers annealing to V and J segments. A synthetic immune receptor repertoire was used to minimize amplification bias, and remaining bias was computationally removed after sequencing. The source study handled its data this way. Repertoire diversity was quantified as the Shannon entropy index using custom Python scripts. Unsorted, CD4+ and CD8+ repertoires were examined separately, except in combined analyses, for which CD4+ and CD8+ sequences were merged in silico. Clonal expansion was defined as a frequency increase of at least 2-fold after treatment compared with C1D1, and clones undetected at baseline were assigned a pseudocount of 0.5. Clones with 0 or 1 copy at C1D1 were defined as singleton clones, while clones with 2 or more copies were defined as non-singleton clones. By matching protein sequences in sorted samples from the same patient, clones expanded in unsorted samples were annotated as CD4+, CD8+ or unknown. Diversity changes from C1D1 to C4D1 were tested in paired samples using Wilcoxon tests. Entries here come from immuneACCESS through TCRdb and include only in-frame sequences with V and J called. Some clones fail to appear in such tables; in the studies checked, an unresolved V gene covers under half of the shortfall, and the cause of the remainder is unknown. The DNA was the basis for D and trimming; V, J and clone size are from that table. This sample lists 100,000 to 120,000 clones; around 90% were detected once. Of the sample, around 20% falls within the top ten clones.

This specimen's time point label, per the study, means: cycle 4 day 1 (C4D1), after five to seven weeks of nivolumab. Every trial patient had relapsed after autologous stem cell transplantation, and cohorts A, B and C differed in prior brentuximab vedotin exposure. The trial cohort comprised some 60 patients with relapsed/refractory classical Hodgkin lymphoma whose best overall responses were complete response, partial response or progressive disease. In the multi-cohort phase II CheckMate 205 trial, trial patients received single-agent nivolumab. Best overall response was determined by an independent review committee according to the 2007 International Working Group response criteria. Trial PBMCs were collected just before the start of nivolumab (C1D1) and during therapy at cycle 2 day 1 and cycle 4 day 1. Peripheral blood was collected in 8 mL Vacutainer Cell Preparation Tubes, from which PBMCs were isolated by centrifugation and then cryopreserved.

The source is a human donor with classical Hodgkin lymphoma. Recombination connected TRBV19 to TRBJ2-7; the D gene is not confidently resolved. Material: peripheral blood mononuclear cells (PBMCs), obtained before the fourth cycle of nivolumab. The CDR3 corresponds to CASSHHRYEQYF. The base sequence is TGTGCCAGTAGCCACCACCGCTACGAGCAGTACTTC.